This TCR beta chain is drawn from a study of human T cells and chemical hapten exposure. Study context: Per-sample TCR yield variation was attributed mainly to small pooled library volume differences.

Researchers extracted total RNA from unfractionated whole blood. This clonotype appeared many times. Each cDNA molecule in the library carried unique molecular identifiers. TCRdb recomputed calls from the 5' RACE reads with MiXCR, one row per CDR3 protein. The data show approximately 140,000 distinct CDR3 sequences, roughly 4% seen once. The TCR was taken from a female donor in good health.

The CDR3 bases are TGCAGTGCCCGCAGGAGACAGGGCACCTACAATGAGCAGTTCTTC. Translated: CSARRRQGTYNEQFF. This chain connects TRBV20-1 to TRBJ2-1; 7 nucleotides line up with TRBD1. The CDR3 runs 15 residues. The V segment lost 6 bases and the J segment 2 bases; nucleotides outside the gene matches: 10. The V gene's germline CDR1 is DFQATT and CDR2 SNEGSKA (reference sequence).